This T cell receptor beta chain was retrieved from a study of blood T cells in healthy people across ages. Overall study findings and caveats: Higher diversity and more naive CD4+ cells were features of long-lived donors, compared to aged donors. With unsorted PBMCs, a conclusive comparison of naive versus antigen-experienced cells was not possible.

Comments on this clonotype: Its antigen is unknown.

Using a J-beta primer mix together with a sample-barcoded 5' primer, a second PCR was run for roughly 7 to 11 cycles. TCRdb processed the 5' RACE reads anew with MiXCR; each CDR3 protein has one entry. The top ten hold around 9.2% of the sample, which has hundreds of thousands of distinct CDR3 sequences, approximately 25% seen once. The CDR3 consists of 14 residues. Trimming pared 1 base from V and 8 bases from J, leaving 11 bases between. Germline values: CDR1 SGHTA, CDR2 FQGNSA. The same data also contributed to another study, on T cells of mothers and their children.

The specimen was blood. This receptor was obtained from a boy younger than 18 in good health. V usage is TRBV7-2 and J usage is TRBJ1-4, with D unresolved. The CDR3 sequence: CASSLGEVGEKLFF. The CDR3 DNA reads TGTGCCAGCAGCTTAGGGGAAGTGGGGGAAAAACTGTTTTTT.